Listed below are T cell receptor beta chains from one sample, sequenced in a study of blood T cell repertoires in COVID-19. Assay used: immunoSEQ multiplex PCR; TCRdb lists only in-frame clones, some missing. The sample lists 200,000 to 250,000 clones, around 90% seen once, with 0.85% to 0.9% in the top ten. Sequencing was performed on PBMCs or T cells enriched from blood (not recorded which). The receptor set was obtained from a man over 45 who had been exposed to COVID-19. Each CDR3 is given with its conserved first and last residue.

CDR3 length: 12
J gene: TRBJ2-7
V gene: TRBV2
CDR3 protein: CASVWDNYEQYF

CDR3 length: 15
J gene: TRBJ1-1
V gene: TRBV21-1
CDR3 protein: CASSKGGGVSTEAFF

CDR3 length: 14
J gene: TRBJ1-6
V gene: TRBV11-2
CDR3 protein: CASSRTGSRSPLHF

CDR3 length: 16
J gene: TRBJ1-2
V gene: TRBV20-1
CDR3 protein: CSASLGLTAGPRGYTF

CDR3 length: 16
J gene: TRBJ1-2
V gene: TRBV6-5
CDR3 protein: CASSYSKGTRVYGYTF

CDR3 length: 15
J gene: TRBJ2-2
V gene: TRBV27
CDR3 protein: CASSLRGSNTGELFF

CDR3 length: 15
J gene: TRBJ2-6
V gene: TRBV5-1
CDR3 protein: CASTPTGVGANVLTF

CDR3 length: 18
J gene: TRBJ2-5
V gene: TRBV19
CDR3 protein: CASSIGLASGSAGETQYF

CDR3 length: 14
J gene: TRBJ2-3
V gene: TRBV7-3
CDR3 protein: CVSSLLRATDTQYF

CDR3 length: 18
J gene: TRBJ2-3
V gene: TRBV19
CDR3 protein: CASSRGAGTSGTQGTQYF

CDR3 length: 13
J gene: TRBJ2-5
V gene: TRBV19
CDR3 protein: CASSLRGPETQYF

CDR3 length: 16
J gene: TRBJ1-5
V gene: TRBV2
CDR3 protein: CASRATGTGGNQPQHF

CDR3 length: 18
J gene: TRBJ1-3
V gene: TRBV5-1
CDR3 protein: CASSLGQGALYSGNTIYF

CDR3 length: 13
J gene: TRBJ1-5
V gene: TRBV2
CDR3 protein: CASTKEDNQPQHF

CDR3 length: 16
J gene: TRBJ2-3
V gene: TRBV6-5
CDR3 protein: CASSYSASGSADTQYF

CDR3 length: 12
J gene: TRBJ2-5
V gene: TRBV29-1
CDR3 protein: CSVEDQGETQYF

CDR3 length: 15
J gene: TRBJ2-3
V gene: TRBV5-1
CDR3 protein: CASSSGQRNTDTQYF

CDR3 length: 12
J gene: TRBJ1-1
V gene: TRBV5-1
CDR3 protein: CASSFSNTEAFF

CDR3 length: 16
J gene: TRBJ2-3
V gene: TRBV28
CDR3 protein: CASSSPSGASTDTQYF

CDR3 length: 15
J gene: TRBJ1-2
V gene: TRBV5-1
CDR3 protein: CASSLGQGASYGYTF

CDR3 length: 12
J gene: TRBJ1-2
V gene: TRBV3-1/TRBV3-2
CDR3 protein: CASTAGTVGYTF

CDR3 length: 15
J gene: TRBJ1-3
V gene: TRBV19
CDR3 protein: CASSIRKTGINTIYF

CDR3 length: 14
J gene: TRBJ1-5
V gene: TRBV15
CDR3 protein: CATSSFSGNQPQHF

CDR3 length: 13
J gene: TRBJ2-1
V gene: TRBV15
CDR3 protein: CATSRRTNNEQFF

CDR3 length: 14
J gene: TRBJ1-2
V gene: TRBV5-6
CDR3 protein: CASSSVPRDYGYTF

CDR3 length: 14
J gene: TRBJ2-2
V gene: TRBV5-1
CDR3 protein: CASSTSRISGELFF

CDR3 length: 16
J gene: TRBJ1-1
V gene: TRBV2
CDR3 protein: CAVDPGGQIMNTEAFF

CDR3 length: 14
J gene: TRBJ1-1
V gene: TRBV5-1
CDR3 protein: CASSGETGGVEAFF

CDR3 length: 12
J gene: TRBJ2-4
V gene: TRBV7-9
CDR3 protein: CASRSSVNIQYF

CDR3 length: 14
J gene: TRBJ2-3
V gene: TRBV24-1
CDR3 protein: CATSDWRETDTQYF

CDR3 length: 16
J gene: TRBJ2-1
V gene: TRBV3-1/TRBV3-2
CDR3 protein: CASSQDLAGGRNEQFF

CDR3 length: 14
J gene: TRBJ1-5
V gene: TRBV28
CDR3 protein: CASSPGGDNQPQHF

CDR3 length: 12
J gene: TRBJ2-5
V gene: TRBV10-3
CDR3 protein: CATRGAAETQYF

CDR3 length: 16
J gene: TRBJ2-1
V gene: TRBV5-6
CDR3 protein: CASSPTRDKFDNEQFF

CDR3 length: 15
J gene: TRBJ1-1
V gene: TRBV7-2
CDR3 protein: CASSLDFESHSEAFF

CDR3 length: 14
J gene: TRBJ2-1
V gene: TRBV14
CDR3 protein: CASSQSGGAREQFF

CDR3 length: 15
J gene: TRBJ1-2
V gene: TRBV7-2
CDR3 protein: CASSFSPGSGEGYTF

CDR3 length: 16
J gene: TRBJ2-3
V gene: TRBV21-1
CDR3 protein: CASSKIVSGSTDTQYF

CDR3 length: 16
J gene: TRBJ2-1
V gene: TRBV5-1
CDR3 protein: CASSPVGTSGSGEQFF

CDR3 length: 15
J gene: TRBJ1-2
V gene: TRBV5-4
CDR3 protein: CASSLGGGANYGYTF

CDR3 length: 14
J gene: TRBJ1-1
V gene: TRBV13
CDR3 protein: CASSLVPKNTEAFF

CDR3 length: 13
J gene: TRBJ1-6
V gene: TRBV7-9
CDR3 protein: CASSLDGTRALHF

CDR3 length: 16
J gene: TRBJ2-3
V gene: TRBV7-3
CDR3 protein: CASSPGLAAFTDTQYF

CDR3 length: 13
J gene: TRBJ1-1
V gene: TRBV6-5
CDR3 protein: CASSHRGKGVAFF

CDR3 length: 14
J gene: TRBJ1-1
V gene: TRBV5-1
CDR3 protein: CASSLQGRGTEAFF

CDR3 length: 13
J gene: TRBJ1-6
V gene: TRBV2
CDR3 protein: CASISTGPLVPHF

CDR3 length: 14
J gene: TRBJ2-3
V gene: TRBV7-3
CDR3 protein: CASSLGSRTDTQYF